Presented here are 32 T cell receptor beta chains from one specimen sequenced in a study of glioma-infiltrating T cells (dated by TCRdb to the mid-2010s). The sample was run on an Illumina MiSeq. The iRepertoire nested amplicon-rescue multiplex PCR (arm-PCR) platform was used to amplify TCR alpha and beta CDR3 regions from RNA. TCRdb passed the public sequencing reads through fastp at Q25 and MiXCR, retaining productive beta sequences. For every CDR3 protein sequence, its rows merge into one entry that carries the most common genes and DNA. The sample contains about 12,000 distinct CDR3 sequences, 26% of them found a single time. Together, the top ten hold over 35% of the sample. Sequences were obtained from glioma tissue, nonneoplastic brain tissue, or PBMCs (not recorded which). The origin of the receptors is a human donor with low-grade glioma or glioblastoma, undergoing nonglioma brain surgery, or in good health (not recorded which).

This clonotype was detected only a few times. This chain uses TRBV29-1 with TRBJ1-1; D unclear. V lost 5 bases and J 2 bases, leaving 6 bases between the germline ends. In germline, CDR1 is SQVTM, CDR2 ANQGSEA. This CDR3 region has 11 residues. This CDR3 reads CSVWGNTEAFF. CDR3 sequence (DNA): TGCAGCGTTTGGGGAAACACTGAAGCTTTCTTT.

The chain couples TRBV12-3 or TRBV12-4 to TRBJ1-1; D unresolved. The CDR3 runs 12 residues. Between the trimmed V and J ends, which lost 6 bases and 4 bases, there was a span of 9 bases. CDR3 sequence: CASSFVLTEAFF. In nucleotides, the CDR3 is TGTGCCAGCAGCTTTGTACTCACTGAAGCTTTCTTT.

This clonotype ranks as medium-sized. The chain is built from TRBV6-1 and TRBJ1-1, with 9 nucleotides matching TRBD1. Germline CDR1 and CDR2: MNHNS and SASEGT. The trim removed 3 bases at V and 5 bases at J, leaving 7 bases unmatched. This CDR3 contains 15 residues. The DNA of the CDR3 is TGTGCCAGCAGTGACCCGGGACAGGGAACAACTGAAGCTTTCTTT. This encodes CASSDPGQGTTEAFF.

On this clonotype: A read error may produce the germline difference seen at one junction end. The chain uses TRBV10-3 and TRBJ1-5; perhaps TRBD1 as D (5 bases). Germline V gene lookup returns CDR1 ENHRY and CDR2 SYGVKD. The CDR3 runs 14 residues. CDR3 nucleotide sequence: TGTGCCACCAGTACCAGACAGCTAAATCAGCCCCAGCATTTT. This gives the protein CATSTRQLNQPQHF.

This clonotype was seen more than once but under ten times. The gene calls are TRBV5-1 and TRBJ1-6; perhaps TRBD1 as D (5 bases). From germline, CDR1 is SGHRS and CDR2 YFSETQ. V was cut by 0 bases and J by 7 bases, with 11 bases left in between. The CDR3 length is 15 residues. This CDR3 is CASSLDTGINSPLHF. In DNA, the CDR3 is TGCGCCAGCAGCTTGGACACAGGAATCAATTCACCCCTCCACTTT. Together with reference TRBV5-1 and TRBJ1-6, the CDR3 gives the full variable domain: KAGVTQTPRYLIKTRGQQVTLSCSPISGHRSVSWYQQTPGQGLQFLFEYFSETQRNKGNFPGRFSGRQFSNSRSEMNVSTLELGDSALYLCASSLDTGINSPLHFGNGTRLTVT.

This clonotype was detected many times. The chain combines TRBV12-3 or TRBV12-4 with TRBJ1-1; tentatively, D is TRBD1 (5 bases). The CDR3 contains 13 residues. V was pared by 1 base and J by 4 bases, with 7 bases between. This chain's CDR3 is CASSLEQVTEAFF. CDR3 DNA: TGTGCCAGCAGTTTAGAACAGGTCACTGAAGCTTTCTTT.

As to this clonotype: A much more abundant neighbour one base away suggests this may be a read error. The conserved phenylalanine or tryptophan is not found at the CDR3 terminus, so this likely reflects a read error. The chain recombines TRBV2 with TRBJ2-7; D possibly corresponds to TRBD2 (6 bases). V lost 6 bases, J lost 1 base, and 16 bases lay in between. Germline loops: CDR1 SNHLY, CDR2 FYNNEI. The CDR3 length is 15 residues. This chain's CDR3 is CASSSYRDFSYEQYL. As DNA, the CDR3 is TGTGCCAGCAGCTCATACCGGGACTTTTCCTACGAGCAGTACCTC.

This clonotype ranks as medium-sized. V gene TRBV3-1 combines with J gene TRBJ1-1, with D unresolved. The germline CDR1 and CDR2 sequences are LGHDT and YNNKEL (reference sequence). This CDR3 has 12 residues. Trimming removed 4 bases from V and 10 bases from J, with 13 bases in between. In DNA, the CDR3 is TGTGCCAGCAGCCGTGGCCCAAATGGAGCTTTCTTT. Encoded protein: CASSRGPNGAFF.

With respect to this clonotype: The conserved closing phenylalanine or tryptophan is absent in this CDR3, likely reflecting a read error. V is TRBV3-1 and J is TRBJ1-1, with unresolved D. V was pared by 2 bases and J by 5 bases, with 9 bases between. Germline V gene data show CDR1 as LGHDT and CDR2 as YNNKEL (reference sequence). The CDR3 contains 13 residues. The CDR3 loop is CASSQMTGTEAFL. The CDR3 coding sequence is TGTGCCAGCAGCCAAATGACGGGAACTGAAGCTTTCCTT.

CDR3 sequence reads: CASKGGPGRTDTQYF. CDR3 nucleotides: TGTGCCAGCAAGGGGGGTCCGGGTCGGACAGATACGCAGTATTTT. The chain recombines TRBV12-3 or TRBV12-4 with TRBJ2-3; D may correspond to TRBD1 or TRBD2 (6 bases each). Trimming removed 7 bases at V and 3 bases at J, with 17 bases between. CDR3 length equals 15 residues.

There are many counts of this clonotype. This chain connects TRBV27 to TRBJ2-7, with 9 bases that match TRBD2. The CDR3 has 19 amino acids. Germline V gene sequence: CDR1 MNHEY, CDR2 SMNVEV (reference sequence). The V gene end was trimmed by 6 bases and the J gene end by 2 bases; junction bases not matched to a gene: 20. The CDR3 coding sequence is TGTGCCAGCAGCCATTATGGTGGGCCCAGGGCTAGCGGGACCTACGAGCAGTACTTC. Amino acid sequence: CASSHYGGPRASGTYEQYF.

V usage is TRBV2 and J usage is TRBJ1-5, with 9 bases matching TRBD1. The CDR3 has 15 amino acids. Germline CDR1 SNHLY, CDR2 FYNNEI. The ends lost 6 bases at V and 4 bases at J; junction bases unmatched: 7. CDR3 nucleotide sequence: TGTGCCAGCAGGGGGGACAGGGCTTCAAATCAGCCCCAGCATTTT. Its protein product is CASRGDRASNQPQHF.

Remarks on this clonotype: Just one base apart from a much larger clone, this may be a read error. V is TRBV20-1 and J is TRBJ2-1; D uncertain. The CDR3 sequence is 14 residues long. Germline V gene lookup returns CDR1 DFQATT and CDR2 SNEGSKA (reference sequence). Trimming left V 1 base short and J 4 bases short, with 11 bases between. The CDR3, as DNA: TGCAGTGCTAGAGGTACGGTAAATTACAATGAGCAGTTCTTC. Translation gives CSARGTVNYNEQFF.

V is TRBV7-3 and J is TRBJ1-2, with D hard to call. Germline V CDR1 and CDR2: SGHTA, FQGTGA. Trimming took 6 bases from V and 1 from J, leaving 9 bases between them. The CDR3 extends over 13 amino acids. The CDR3 is CASRAANNYGYTF. DNA of the CDR3: TGTGCCAGCAGGGCAGCAAATAACTATGGCTACACCTTC. The full variable domain, rest sourced from reference TRBV7-3 and TRBJ1-2, is GAGVSQTPSNKVTEKGKYVELRCDPISGHTALYWYRQSLGQGPEFLIYFQGTGAADDSGLPNDRFFAVRPEGSVSTLKIQRTERGDSAVYLCASRAANNYGYTFGSGTRLTVV.

The CDR3 DNA sequence: TGTGCCAGCAGGGAATTCGGGACCCGCGTCTCACCCCTCCACTTT. It encodes CASREFGTRVSPLHF. The chain joins TRBV11-2 to TRBJ1-6, with D possibly being TRBD1 (5 bases). The CDR3 consists of 15 residues. In germline, CDR1 is SGHAT, CDR2 FQNNGV. With 6 bases removed from V and 10 bases from J, the gap between germline ends came to 19 bases. Drawing the rest from reference TRBV11-2 and TRBJ1-6, the complete variable domain is EAGVAQSPRYKIIEKRQSVAFWCNPISGHATLYWYQQILGQGPKLLIQFQNNGVVDDSQLPKDRFSAERLKGVDSTLKIQPAKLEDSAVYLCASREFGTRVSPLHFGNGTRLTVT.

This clonotype was seen a single time. The chain recombines TRBV7-9 with TRBJ2-7; 7 bases are a match to TRBD1. From germline, CDR1 is SEHNR and CDR2 FQNEAQ (reference sequence). V was clipped by 1 base and J by 8 bases; unmatched bases: 14. The CDR3 contains 16 residues. In DNA, the CDR3 is TGTGCCAGCAGCTTAGGACCGGGACAGAAATCCGACAAGCAGTACTTC. This codes for CASSLGPGQKSDKQYF.

The rearrangement uses TRBV30 and TRBJ2-1; weak D call: TRBD2 (5 bases). Gene TRBJ2-5 matches the end of the DNA better, so the J call may be wrong. The germline gives CDR1 GTSNPN, CDR2 SVGIG (reference sequence). This CDR3 contains 14 residues. The CDR3 loop reads CAWSLEGGEETQYF. CDR3 in DNA: TGTGCCTGGAGTCTCGAGGGCGGTGAAGAGACCCAGTACTTC.

The table lists this clonotype with many counts. The chain is built from TRBV28 and TRBJ1-2; weak D call: TRBD1 (5 bases). This CDR3 has 13 amino acids. V gave up 6 bases and J gave up 0 bases, with 8 bases separating them. Germline CDR1 MDHEN, CDR2 SYDVKM. The CDR3 reads CASRQGPNYGYTF. Written as DNA, the CDR3 is TGTGCCAGCAGGCAGGGACCTAACTATGGCTACACCTTC.

This clonotype was picked up many times. The chain has TRBV28 and TRBJ2-5; TRBD1 matches at 7 bases. In germline, CDR1 is MDHEN, CDR2 SYDVKM. The CDR3 contains 14 residues. Trimming took 5 bases from V and 5 from J; bases not matched to a gene: 8. The CDR3 sequence: CASSLQRGRETQYF. The DNA of the CDR3 is TGTGCCAGCAGTCTCCAGAGGGGGCGGGAGACCCAGTACTTC.

In regard to this clonotype: One base away lies a much larger clone, so this may be a sequencing read error. The chain has TRBV7-9 and TRBJ1-6; D gene unclear. The length of the CDR3 is 12 residues. In germline, CDR1 is SEHNR, CDR2 FQNEAQ (reference sequence). With 3 bases removed from V and 3 bases from J, the gap between germline ends came to 0 bases. The CDR3 sequence: CASSFYNSPLHF. The CDR3 DNA is TGTGCCAGCAGCTTCTATAATTCACCCCTCCACTTT.

Worth noting for this clonotype: This clone may be a read error of a much larger clone one base away. The chain is built from TRBV4-1 and TRBJ2-1; tentatively, D is TRBD1 (6 bases). There are 12 residues in the CDR3. The V gene's germline CDR1 is MGHRA and CDR2 YSYEKL. The CDR3 DNA reads TGCGCCAGCAGTGACAGGTACAATGGGCAGTTCTTC. Translated: CASSDRYNGQFF.

This clonotype is labeled as medium-sized. The gene calls are TRBV27 and TRBJ2-1, with D maybe TRBD1 (5 bases). This CDR3 region has 15 residues. Looked up from germline, CDR1 is MNHEY and CDR2 is SMNVEV (reference sequence). The V gene lost 2 bases and the J gene lost 1 base, with 9 bases spanning the gap. The CDR3 sequence: CASSLVRTSYNEQFF. The DNA of the CDR3 is TGTGCCAGCAGTTTAGTTCGGACATCCTACAATGAGCAGTTCTTC.

This clonotype is medium-sized (0.01 to 0.1%) within its sample. This sequence joins TRBV15 and TRBJ1-1; D is perhaps TRBD1 (5 bases). Germline V gene data show CDR1 as LNHNV and CDR2 as YYDKDF (reference sequence). Trimming cost V 4 bases and J 13 bases, with 16 bases left between them. The CDR3 has 12 amino acids. The CDR3 DNA reads TGTGCCACCAGCACCCGGGGGAGGAAAGGTTTCTTT. It codes for CATSTRGRKGFF.

As concerns this clonotype: At one boundary the junction diverges from the germline segment, which might be a read error. The CDR3, as DNA: TGTGCCAGCAGCTTGGAAAGCGGGAGTGGAACAGATACGAAGTATTTT. This sequence encodes CASSLESGSGTDTKYF. The chain has TRBV7-2 and TRBJ2-3; 8 nucleotides agree with TRBD2. The CDR3 runs to 16 residues. The germline V gene encodes CDR1 SGHTA and CDR2 FQGNSA. The full variable domain, with the rest looked up from reference TRBV7-2 and TRBJ2-3, is GAGVSQSPSNKVTEKGKDVELRCDPISGHTALYWYRQSLGQGLEFLIYFQGNSAPDKSGLPSDRFSAERTGGSVSTLTIQRTQQEDSAVYLCASSLESGSGTDTKYFGPGTRLTVL.

This clonotype appeared many times. V and J are TRBV20-1 and TRBJ2-7; TRBD2 matches 9 bases. The length of the CDR3 is 17 residues. Germline V gene sequence: CDR1 DFQATT, CDR2 SNEGSKA (reference sequence). V shed 3 bases, J shed 2 bases, and the junction held 14 bases outside the gene matches. Here the CDR3 reads CSAREGSGSGSTYEQYF. The CDR3 DNA reads as TGCAGTGCTAGGGAAGGATCGGGTAGCGGGAGTACCTACGAGCAGTACTTC.

In its sample, this clonotype was seen many times. The gene calls are TRBV18 and TRBJ1-1; D is uncertain. The CDR3 sequence is 13 residues long. Germline V lookup: CDR1 KGHSH, CDR2 LQKENI. V was cut by 2 bases and J by 2 bases, with 6 bases left in between. Here the CDR3 reads CASSPAVNTEAFF. As DNA, the CDR3 is TGTGCCAGCTCACCAGCAGTAAACACTGAAGCTTTCTTT.

A single count supports this clonotype. J is TRBJ2-1 and V is TRBV20-1, with 11 nucleotides matching TRBD2. The CDR3 sequence is 16 residues long. CDR1 is DFQATT and CDR2 is SNEGSKA in the germline V gene (reference sequence). The ends lost 3 bases at V and 7 bases at J; junction bases unmatched: 11. In DNA form, the CDR3 reads TGCAGTGCTAGGGGTCCCTTTAGCGGGAGGGAGAATGAGCAGTTCTTC. Translating gives CSARGPFSGRENEQFF.

The chain has TRBV11-2 and TRBJ2-4; D is undetermined. Looked up from germline, CDR1 is SGHAT and CDR2 is FQNNGV. The CDR3 covers 14 residues. Trimming shortened V by 1 base and J by 6 bases, and 10 bases separated the two germline ends. The CDR3 here is CASSLVSSPNIQYF. CDR3 DNA sequence: TGTGCCAGCAGCTTAGTGAGCAGTCCAAACATTCAGTACTTC. The full variable domain, completed using reference TRBV11-2 and TRBJ2-4, is EAGVAQSPRYKIIEKRQSVAFWCNPISGHATLYWYQQILGQGPKLLIQFQNNGVVDDSQLPKDRFSAERLKGVDSTLKIQPAKLEDSAVYLCASSLVSSPNIQYFGAGTRLSVL.

This clonotype was seen a handful of times. This chain links TRBV19 with TRBJ1-1, with D uncertain. Germline V gene sequence: CDR1 LNHDA, CDR2 SQIVND (reference sequence). Trimming shortened V by 7 bases and J by 7 bases, and 19 bases separated the two germline ends. CDR3 length: 14 residues. The CDR3 here is CASTAGRGGFEAFF. The DNA of the CDR3 is TGTGCCAGTACCGCTGGGAGAGGAGGGTTTGAAGCTTTCTTT.

There are a few counts of this clonotype. The chain has TRBV6-5 and TRBJ1-5; 8 nucleotides match TRBD1. The J segment lost 2 bases and the V segment lost 6 bases, leaving 0 bases of the junction unmatched. The CDR3 consists of 13 residues. Germline values: CDR1 MNHEY, CDR2 SVGAGI. CDR3 nucleotide sequence: TGTGCCAGCAGGGGACAGGGCAATCAGCCCCAGCATTTT. Encoded protein: CASRGQGNQPQHF.

This clonotype was seen ten or more times. The V call is TRBV7-8, the J call TRBJ2-5; a possible D gene is TRBD2 (6 bases). Germline V CDR1 and CDR2: SGHVS, FQNEAQ. V was clipped by 5 bases and J by 5 bases, with 12 bases between them. The CDR3 is 13 residues long. The CDR3 coding sequence is TGTGCCAGCAGCGCGGGACGTCCTGAGACCCAGTACTTC. Protein sequence: CASSAGRPETQYF.

The CDR3 nucleotides read TGTGCCAGCAGGGGGGGGACTGCCTGGGACTACGAGCAGTACTTC. It translates to CASRGGTAWDYEQYF. V gene TRBV28 combines with J gene TRBJ2-7; 7 bases are shared with TRBD2. Germline CDR1 is MDHEN and CDR2 is SYDVKM. CDR3 length: 15 residues. With V trimmed by 6 bases and J by 3 bases, 11 bases remained unmatched.